These 24 T cell receptor beta chains were sequenced from one sample in a study of spatial heterogeneity in lung cancer. TCRdb reprocessed the 5' RACE reads with MiXCR, giving one entry per CDR3 protein. The sample holds about 38,000 distinct CDR3 sequences, roughly 6% seen once. The time point denotes: sample taken at primary tumor resection. Whole RNA from tumor, nontumor lung or frozen PBMC was sequenced unsorted. The sample consisted of PBMCs, taken at surgery. These receptors all stem from a male donor with early-stage non-small cell lung cancer.

The genes are TRBV4-1 and TRBJ2-7; 10 positions match TRBD2. From germline, CDR1 is MGHRA and CDR2 YSYEKL. V gave up 0 bases and J gave up 6 bases; unmatched junction bases: 2. CDR3 size: 14 residues. This CDR3 reads CASSQESGGGEQYF. The CDR3 DNA reads TGCGCCAGCAGCCAAGAAAGCGGGGGGGGCGAGCAGTACTTC.

This clonotype has ten or more counts. For the CDR3, the DNA is TGCAGTGCTAGGGAGCCGGGACTATATTCCTACCAGTACTTC. As protein: CSAREPGLYSYQYF. V is TRBV20-1 and J is TRBJ2-7, with TRBD2 identical over 7 bases. CDR1 and CDR2 from the germline V gene are DFQATT and SNEGSKA (reference sequence). CDR3 length: 14 residues. The V gene end was trimmed by 3 bases and the J gene end by 10 bases; junction bases not matched to a gene: 15.

The gene calls are TRBV7-8 and TRBJ1-3; D gene uncertain. Looked up from germline, CDR1 is SGHVS and CDR2 is FQNEAQ. Deletions cut 5 bases from V and 0 bases from J, with 20 bases between. The CDR3 extends over 18 amino acids. The CDR3 DNA reads TGTGCCAGCAGCACAAGAGACCCGGGGAAGACCTCTGGAAACACCATATATTTT. Its translation: CASSTRDPGKTSGNTIYF.

This clonotype was observed a few times. This chain connects TRBV4-1 to TRBJ2-2; the match to TRBD1 covers 10 bases. Germline V gives CDR1 MGHRA, CDR2 YSYEKL. The V gene end was trimmed by 0 bases and the J gene end by 4 bases; junction bases not matched to a gene: 5. CDR3 length equals 17 residues. For the CDR3, the DNA is TGCGCCAGCAGCCAAGATGGGACAGGGGTGGTCACCGGGGAGCTGTTTTTT. The encoded protein is CASSQDGTGVVTGELFF.

As for this clonotype: Just one base apart from a much larger clone, this may be a read error. The chain is built from TRBV2 and TRBJ2-2; unclear D gene. The CDR3 consists of 13 residues. In germline, CDR1 is SNHLY, CDR2 FYNNEI. The V end was cut by 4 bases, the J end by 4 bases, with 7 bases between. The CDR3 DNA sequence: TGTGCCAGCAGTGGTCCCCGCACCGGGGAGCTGTTTTTT. Translated, it gives CASSGPRTGELFF.

The V call is TRBV6-2 or TRBV6-3, the J call TRBJ2-1; 15 bases line up with TRBD2. Germline assignment: CDR1 MNHEY and CDR2 SVGEGT. The CDR3 runs to 17 residues. The ends lost 5 bases at V and 2 bases at J; junction bases unmatched: 4. The CDR3 region has the DNA TGTGCCAGCAGTCAAGGACTAGCGGGGGGGACCTACAATGAGCAGTTCTTC. Protein product: CASSQGLAGGTYNEQFF.

In its sample, this clonotype was seen many times. The rearrangement uses TRBV3-1 and TRBJ2-3; D is undetermined. The CDR3 is 17 amino acids. Trimming took off 4 bases at V and 2 bases at J, with 19 bases between the two ends. The germline CDR1 and CDR2 sequences are LGHDT and YNNKEL (reference sequence). The CDR3 is CASSLHQRGPSTDTQYF. In DNA form, the CDR3 reads TGTGCCAGCAGCCTACATCAGAGAGGACCCTCCACAGATACGCAGTATTTT.

This clonotype was picked up a small number of times. The chain joins TRBV19 to TRBJ1-5; D remains unclear. The CDR3 spans 13 residues. CDR1 and CDR2 (germline): LNHDA, SQIVND (reference sequence). Trimming shortened V by 3 bases and J by 6 bases, and 9 bases separated the two germline ends. The CDR3 bases are TGTGCCAGTAGTATCGGGGTAACTCAGCCCCAGCATTTT. It specifies CASSIGVTQPQHF. Using reference TRBV19 and TRBJ1-5 for the parts outside the CDR3, the full variable domain is DGGITQSPKYLFRKEGQNVTLSCEQNLNHDAMYWYRQDPGQGLRLIYYSQIVNDFQKGDIAEGYSVSREKKESFPLTVTSAQKNPTAFYLCASSIGVTQPQHFGDGTRLSIL.

This clonotype was observed a few times. The rearrangement uses TRBV5-1 and TRBJ1-6; TRBD1 matches at 7 bases. The CDR3 extends over 15 amino acids. Germline CDR1 and CDR2: SGHRS and YFSETQ. With V trimmed by 3 bases and J by 10 bases, 10 bases remained unmatched. The CDR3 nucleotides read TGCGCCAGCAGCTCCGGACAGGCCGTTTGGTCACCCCTCCACTTT. It is translated as CASSSGQAVWSPLHF.

The chain is built from TRBV11-2 and TRBJ2-1; D is undetermined. This CDR3 has 16 residues. Trimming shortened V by 1 base and J by 5 bases, and 15 bases separated the two germline ends. Germline loops: CDR1 SGHAT, CDR2 FQNNGV. CDR3 sequence reads: CASSLGKSKQNNEQFF. DNA of the CDR3: TGTGCCAGCAGCTTAGGGAAGTCAAAACAGAACAATGAGCAGTTCTTC.

This chain joins TRBV4-1 and TRBJ2-1; D may be TRBD1 or TRBD2 (5 bases each). Germline V gene sequence: CDR1 MGHRA, CDR2 YSYEKL. CDR3 size: 14 residues. V lost 2 bases to trimming and J lost 6 bases, with 11 bases between them. This chain's CDR3 is CASSQQGRGNEQFF. The CDR3 DNA follows: TGCGCCAGCAGCCAACAGGGCCGGGGCAATGAGCAGTTCTTC.

The sample holds a few counts of this clonotype. The CDR3 here is CSAYREASYNEQFF. Written as DNA, the CDR3 is TGCAGTGCTTACAGGGAAGCCTCCTACAATGAGCAGTTCTTC. V is TRBV20-1 and J is TRBJ2-1; the D gene is possibly TRBD1 (6 bases). The CDR3 is 14 residues long. Germline V CDR1 and CDR2: DFQATT, SNEGSKA (reference sequence). V was trimmed by 5 bases and J by 0 bases, leaving 11 bases between them.

The chain joins TRBV12-3 or TRBV12-4 to TRBJ1-2; 7 bases fit TRBD1. V trimming: 1 base; J trimming: 8 bases; junction bases outside the gene matches: 7. This CDR3 has 14 residues. CDR3 nucleotides: TGTGCCAGCAGTTTAGGACAGGGAAGAGGAGGCTACACCTTC. Translated: CASSLGQGRGGYTF.

CDR3 loop: CASSQLAGVKDTQYF. The CDR3 nucleotides read TGTGCCAGCAGCCAACTAGCGGGGGTTAAAGATACGCAGTATTTT. V gene TRBV3-1 combines with J gene TRBJ2-3, with TRBD2 matching 10 bases. Germline V gene sequence: CDR1 LGHDT, CDR2 YNNKEL (reference sequence). With V trimmed by 2 bases and J by 5 bases, 4 bases remained unmatched. This CDR3 has 15 amino acids.

This clonotype was counted at least ten times. The rearrangement joins TRBV10-3 to TRBJ2-7; D not certain. The germline V gene encodes CDR1 ENHRY and CDR2 SYGVKD. The CDR3 spans 14 residues. V dropped 2 bases and J dropped 0 bases, with 8 bases sitting between them. CDR3 amino acids: CAISEAPTSYEQYF. The CDR3 DNA follows: TGTGCCATCAGTGAGGCCCCGACCTCCTACGAGCAGTACTTC.

In this sample, this clonotype turned up many times. V is TRBV7-2 and J is TRBJ2-1; a possible D gene is TRBD1 (6 bases). This CDR3 spans 17 amino acids. Germline CDR1 and CDR2: SGHTA and FQGNSA. The V gene lost 1 base and the J gene lost 3 bases, with 16 bases spanning the gap. CDR3 bases: TGTGCCAGCAGCTTAGTTGGGGGACAAGGGGTCTACAATGAGCAGTTCTTC. Residues: CASSLVGGQGVYNEQFF.

This clonotype was counted at least ten times. The CDR3: CASSQTGGKLFF. The CDR3 DNA is TGTGCCAGCAGCCAAACAGGGGGCAAACTGTTTTTT. The J gene is TRBJ1-4, the V gene TRBV7-9; 9 bases are a match to TRBD1. CDR3 size: 12 residues. Germline V gene data show CDR1 as SEHNR and CDR2 as FQNEAQ (reference sequence). V lost 5 bases to trimming and J lost 11 bases; unmatched junction nucleotides: 3.

Many counts were recorded for this clonotype. This chain uses TRBV20-1 with TRBJ1-1, with 9 positions matching TRBD1. This CDR3 has 15 residues. V was pared by 0 bases and J by 8 bases, with 10 bases of the junction left unmatched. CDR1 and CDR2 (germline): DFQATT, SNEGSKA (reference sequence). The CDR3 is CSARDSDRGNMEAFF. The CDR3 nucleotides are TGCAGTGCTAGAGATTCCGACAGGGGGAATATGGAAGCTTTCTTT.

This chain uses TRBV7-2 with TRBJ1-3; 7 bases align to TRBD1. The CDR3 has 16 residues. V lost 5 bases, J lost 4 bases, and 11 bases stayed unmatched. CDR1 and CDR2 (germline): SGHTA, FQGNSA. The DNA of the CDR3 is TGTGCCAGCAGCCTTACTTCGACAGGGACAGGAAACACCATATATTTT. Amino acids: CASSLTSTGTGNTIYF.

The chain uses TRBV28 and TRBJ2-6; D is ambiguous. This CDR3 comprises 13 residues. The germline CDR1 and CDR2 sequences are MDHEN and SYDVKM. The V end was cut by 8 bases, the J end by 4 bases, with 9 bases between. The CDR3 DNA reads as TGTGCCAGCCGGCCAGGAGGGGCCAACGTCCTGACTTTC. Amino acids: CASRPGGANVLTF.

To note about this clonotype: With a much larger clone just one base away, this may be a read error. The V call is TRBV7-9, the J call TRBJ2-1; D possibly corresponds to TRBD2 (6 bases). From germline, CDR1 is SEHNR and CDR2 FQNEAQ (reference sequence). The CDR3 loop spans 17 amino acids. CDR3 amino acids: CVSSYRLGPSSPNEQFF. The CDR3 DNA reads as TGTGTCAGCAGCTACCGACTAGGACCCTCCTCCCCCAATGAGCAGTTCTTC.

The sample holds many counts of this clonotype. The J gene is TRBJ1-4, the V gene TRBV4-1; D is uncertain. The V and J ends lost 1 base and 5 bases respectively, with 14 bases between them. CDR1 and CDR2 (germline): MGHRA, YSYEKL. The CDR3 is 16 amino acids. The CDR3 loop reads CASSQVSVRSNEKLFF. DNA of the CDR3: TGCGCCAGCAGCCAAGTGAGTGTCCGTTCGAATGAAAAACTGTTTTTT.

This clonotype appeared many times. The genes are TRBV28 and TRBJ1-3; D is unclear. Germline V gives CDR1 MDHEN, CDR2 SYDVKM. This CDR3 is 13 amino acids long. V was cut by 1 base and J by 3 bases, with 4 bases left in between. The CDR3 reads CASSLFGGNTIYF. The CDR3 region has the DNA TGTGCCAGCAGTTTATTCGGTGGAAACACCATATATTTT.

At least ten counts were recorded for this clonotype. V gene TRBV11-2 combines with J gene TRBJ1-5; D is uncertain. V gave up 2 bases and J gave up 5 bases, with 7 bases separating them. The germline CDR1 and CDR2 sequences are SGHAT and FQNNGV. The CDR3 covers 13 residues. CDR3 nucleotides: TGTGCCAGCAGCTTAAACTGGGATCAGCCCCAGCATTTT. Amino acids: CASSLNWDQPQHF.